This T cell receptor beta chain was retrieved from a study of identical twins. General study points: Memory repertoires lacked the insertion deficit that abundant cord blood beta clonotypes showed.

A universal primer site arose from template switching, and cDNA bore unique molecular identifiers. MiXCR, applied by TCRdb to the 5' RACE reads, yields one record per CDR3 protein. The table has 450,000 or so distinct CDR3 sequences, around 18% seen once. J lost 1 base, V lost 0 bases, and 13 bases had no gene match. Germline V CDR1 and CDR2: MNHEY, SVGEGT. The CDR3 totals 21 residues. In regard to this clonotype: Its antigen is not identified.

The source is a man aged 45-60 years in good health. The specimen was naive T cells sorted from blood. The V call is TRBV6-2 or TRBV6-3, the J call TRBJ2-5; 14 bases map to TRBD2. CDR3 sequence: CASSYSLQWGLAGASQETQYF. The CDR3 DNA is TGTGCCAGCAGTTACTCGCTGCAATGGGGACTAGCGGGGGCTAGCCAAGAGACCCAGTACTTC.